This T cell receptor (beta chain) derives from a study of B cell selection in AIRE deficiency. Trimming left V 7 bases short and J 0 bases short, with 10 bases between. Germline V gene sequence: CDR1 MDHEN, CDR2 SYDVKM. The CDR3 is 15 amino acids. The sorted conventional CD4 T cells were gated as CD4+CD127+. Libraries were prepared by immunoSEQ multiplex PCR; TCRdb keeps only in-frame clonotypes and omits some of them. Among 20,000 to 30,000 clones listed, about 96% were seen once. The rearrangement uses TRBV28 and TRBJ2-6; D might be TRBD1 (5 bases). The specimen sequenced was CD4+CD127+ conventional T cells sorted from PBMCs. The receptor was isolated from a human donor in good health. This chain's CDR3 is CASTQGSSGANVLTF. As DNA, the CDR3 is TGTGCCAGCACCCAGGGATCCTCTGGGGCCAACGTCCTGACTTTC.